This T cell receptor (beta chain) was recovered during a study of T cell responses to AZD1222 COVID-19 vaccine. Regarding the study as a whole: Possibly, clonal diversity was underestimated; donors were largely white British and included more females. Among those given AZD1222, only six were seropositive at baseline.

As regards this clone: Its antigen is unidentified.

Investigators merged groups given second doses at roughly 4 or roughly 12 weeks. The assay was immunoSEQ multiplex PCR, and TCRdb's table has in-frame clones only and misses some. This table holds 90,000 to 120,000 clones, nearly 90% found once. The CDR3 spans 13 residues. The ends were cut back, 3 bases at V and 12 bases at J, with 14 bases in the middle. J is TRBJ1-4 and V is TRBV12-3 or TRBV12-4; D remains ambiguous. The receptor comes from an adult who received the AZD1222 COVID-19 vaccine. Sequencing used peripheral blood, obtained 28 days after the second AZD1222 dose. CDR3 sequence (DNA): TGTGCCAGCAGTTTGGGCAATGAACGTCAACTGTTTTTT. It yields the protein CASSLGNERQLFF.